Described below is a single T cell receptor beta chain sequence and its context. Its antigen is unidentified. This entry comes from a study of T cells in localized non-small cell lung cancer. Germline trimming cut 7 bases from V and 2 bases from J; bases unmatched to any gene: 10. CDR1 LGHNA and CDR2 YNFKEQ come from the germline V gene. The CDR3 is 15 amino acids. The method was immunoSEQ multiplex PCR; TCRdb's version includes in-frame clones alone and lacks a portion of them. The profile shows 15,000 to 20,000 clones, 75% to 85% of them singletons. Findings and limits, study-wide: Investigators sequenced only a single tumor region, leaving heterogeneity possible. Longer overall survival was linked to higher blood T cell density. When the top 100 tumor clones were examined, a median about 60 of them also appeared in the adjacent lung, which was paired and uninvolved. Exceeding tumor, uninvolved adjacent lung had the highest T cell clonality.

The sample consisted of peripheral blood, taken before any cancer treatment. The sequence was obtained from a man aged 35-69 years with stage I lung adenocarcinoma. The chain couples TRBV4-2 to TRBJ2-5, with 7 positions matching TRBD2. The CDR3 DNA reads TGTGCCAGCACCCCCCGGGGAGGGAGGCAAGAGACCCAGTACTTC. Translating gives CASTPRGGRQETQYF.